This T cell receptor (beta chain) comes out of a study of cytomegalovirus exposure and HLA in healthy donors. The study's findings and limits: In a later analysis, several top co-occurrence clusters appeared linked to parvovirus B19, influenza, CMV and Epstein-Barr virus. Many donors shared some public TCRs, even though most TCR sequences were rare. For cytomegalovirus status, the classifier reportedly gave diagnoses with high specificity and sensitivity.

PCR amplification relied on 60 Vbeta primers (plus 13 Jbeta primers). In the source study's methods: Tens of millions of unique TCR beta chains, 8.5 million to 14 million shared, were counted in a later analysis. TCRdb keeps only in-frame clones here, not all; method: immunoSEQ multiplex PCR. That table furnishes V, J and clone size, whereas the DNA furnished D and trimming. Altogether fewer than 200,000 clones are present, roughly 80% being singletons, with the ten largest covering roughly 2%. Note on this clone: What it binds is unknown.

The CDR3 is 15 residues long. Germline V gene sequence: CDR1 SGHTA, CDR2 FQGNSA. The V gene end was trimmed by 5 bases and the J gene end by 6 bases; junction bases not matched to a gene: 9. This sequence was found in a human donor in good health. The material sequenced was PBMCs. V gene TRBV7-2 combines with J gene TRBJ2-3; 9 bases are a match to TRBD2. CDR3 coding DNA: TGTGCCAGCAGCCTGGAGCGGGGGGTGAAGGATACGCAGTATTTT. Its protein product is CASSLERGVKDTQYF.